The rows below give T cell receptor beta chains drawn from one sample of a study of blood T cell repertoires in COVID-19. Generated by immunoSEQ multiplex PCR, the TCRdb table keeps only in-frame clones and is missing some. The sample includes some 220,000 clones, approximately 86% seen only once; the top ten take 5.5%. Sequenced sample: peripheral blood. These receptors originate from a human donor in a cohort sampled during active COVID-19. CDR3s include the opening cysteine and the closing phenylalanine or tryptophan. The order of the fields is clone size, V gene, D gene, J gene, CDR3 DNA, CDR3 protein. A D gene is named only where the DNA matches it firmly. Some rows have no size entry. The others give once, few or many, or a class for an expanded clone.

clone size: .
V gene: TRBV5-1
D gene: TRBD1
J gene: TRBJ1-2
CDR3 DNA: TGCGCCAGCAGCCCGGACAGGGAGCTATATGGCTACACCTTC
CDR3 protein: CASSPDRELYGYTF

clone size: .
V gene: TRBV5-6
D gene: TRBD1
J gene: TRBJ1-3
CDR3 DNA: TGTGCCAGCAGCTTGCCTCCGACAGGGACTGGAAACACCATATATTTT
CDR3 protein: CASSLPPTGTGNTIYF

clone size: few
V gene: TRBV9
D gene: .
J gene: TRBJ2-1
CDR3 DNA: TGTGCCAGCAGCCTCCACAATGAGCAGTTCTTC
CDR3 protein: CASSLHNEQFF

clone size: .
V gene: TRBV5-1
D gene: .
J gene: TRBJ1-2
CDR3 DNA: TGCGCCAGCAGCCTAACGACAGCTACCGGCGGCTACACCTTC
CDR3 protein: CASSLTTATGGYTF

clone size: .
V gene: TRBV3-1/TRBV3-2
D gene: .
J gene: TRBJ2-3
CDR3 DNA: TGTGCCAGCAGCACGGAGGGGCTAGCGACCCCCGGCACAGATACGCAGTATTTT
CDR3 protein: CASSTEGLATPGTDTQYF

clone size: .
V gene: TRBV23-1
D gene: .
J gene: TRBJ1-5
CDR3 DNA: TGCGCCAGCAGTCAATCGGAAACAGCAACATCAAGGAGCAATCAGCCCCAGCATTTT
CDR3 protein: CASSQSETATSRSNQPQHF

clone size: few
V gene: TRBV11-2
D gene: .
J gene: TRBJ1-2
CDR3 DNA: TGTGCCAGCACCTTACCATCGACAGGAAACTACTATGGCTACACCTTC
CDR3 protein: CASTLPSTGNYYGYTF

clone size: .
V gene: TRBV3-1/TRBV3-2
D gene: .
J gene: TRBJ2-7
CDR3 DNA: TGTGCCAGCAGCCAAGGCGGATACGAGCAGTACTTC
CDR3 protein: CASSQGGYEQYF

clone size: .
V gene: TRBV4-1
D gene: .
J gene: TRBJ2-1
CDR3 DNA: TGCGCCAGCAGCCAATTGTCTAGAGGAGCCCTTAATGAGCAGTTCTTC
CDR3 protein: CASSQLSRGALNEQFF

clone size: once
V gene: TRBV18
D gene: .
J gene: TRBJ2-7
CDR3 DNA: TGTGCCAGCTCACCAAATGGGGCTGGGCAGGCGAGCTCCTACGAGCAGTACTTC
CDR3 protein: CASSPNGAGQASSYEQYF

clone size: few
V gene: TRBV21-1
D gene: .
J gene: TRBJ2-2
CDR3 DNA: TGTGCCAGCAGCAAAGACCGCGGGACAGAATACCACACCGGGGAGCTGTTTTTT
CDR3 protein: CASSKDRGTEYHTGELFF

clone size: many
V gene: TRBV19
D gene: TRBD1
J gene: TRBJ1-5
CDR3 DNA: TGTGCCAGTAGTTATAGACAGGGTGTGAAGCCCCAGCATTTT
CDR3 protein: CASSYRQGVKPQHF

clone size: .
V gene: TRBV7-3
D gene: TRBD1
J gene: TRBJ1-1
CDR3 DNA: TGTGCCAGCAGCCCCAGGGGGACAGGGACTGAAGCTTTCTTT
CDR3 protein: CASSPRGTGTEAFF

clone size: .
V gene: TRBV2
D gene: TRBD2
J gene: TRBJ2-3
CDR3 DNA: TGTGCCAGCAGAGATAGCGGGGGGCGCACAGATACGCAGTATTTT
CDR3 protein: CASRDSGGRTDTQYF

clone size: .
V gene: TRBV11-2
D gene: .
J gene: TRBJ1-3
CDR3 DNA: TGTGCCAGCAGTTTGGGCCTCTCTGGAAACACCATATATTTT
CDR3 protein: CASSLGLSGNTIYF

clone size: .
V gene: TRBV5-1
D gene: .
J gene: TRBJ1-2
CDR3 DNA: TGCGCCAGCAGCCAGACGACAGAGACCCTCTATGGCTACACCTTC
CDR3 protein: CASSQTTETLYGYTF

clone size: .
V gene: TRBV3-1/TRBV3-2
D gene: TRBD1
J gene: TRBJ1-1
CDR3 DNA: TGTGCCAGCAGCCAAGGGGCAGGGGGAACTGAAGCTTTCTTT
CDR3 protein: CASSQGAGGTEAFF

clone size: .
V gene: TRBV5-6
D gene: .
J gene: TRBJ2-1
CDR3 DNA: TGTGCCAGCAGCTTGGGGGCAATTGAGCAGTTCTTC
CDR3 protein: CASSLGAIEQFF

clone size: .
V gene: TRBV9
D gene: TRBD1
J gene: TRBJ1-1
CDR3 DNA: TGTGCCAGCAGCGTTAGGACAGGGAACACTGAAGCTTTCTTT
CDR3 protein: CASSVRTGNTEAFF

clone size: .
V gene: TRBV7-9
D gene: TRBD1
J gene: TRBJ2-7
CDR3 DNA: TGTGCCAGCAGCTTAGCCTTGGGACAGGGGGACGAGCAGTACTTC
CDR3 protein: CASSLALGQGDEQYF

clone size: .
V gene: TRBV5-6
D gene: TRBD1
J gene: TRBJ1-2
CDR3 DNA: TGTGCCAGCAGCCCCCCTAATGGCAGGGGGGGCTACACCTTC
CDR3 protein: CASSPPNGRGGYTF

clone size: .
V gene: TRBV6-4
D gene: .
J gene: TRBJ1-1
CDR3 DNA: TGTGCCCTTTATCAGGTTGGTGAAGCTTTCTTT
CDR3 protein: CALYQVGEAFF

clone size: .
V gene: TRBV28
D gene: .
J gene: TRBJ2-1
CDR3 DNA: TGTGCCAGCAAATCCGGGGGACAGTACAATGAGCAGTTCTTC
CDR3 protein: CASKSGGQYNEQFF

clone size: once
V gene: TRBV20-1
D gene: TRBD2
J gene: TRBJ2-1
CDR3 DNA: TGCAGTGCTAGTCTCTACGCGGGAGGAACCCCGTATGAGCAGTTCTTC
CDR3 protein: CSASLYAGGTPYEQFF

clone size: .
V gene: TRBV27
D gene: .
J gene: TRBJ2-1
CDR3 DNA: TGTGCCAGCAGTAGGGGTATTAGGACAGTCGATGAGCAGTTCTTC
CDR3 protein: CASSRGIRTVDEQFF

clone size: .
V gene: TRBV7-7
D gene: TRBD2
J gene: TRBJ2-2
CDR3 DNA: TGTGCTAGCAGCCCGCCGGGACTACTCACCGGGGAGCTGTTTTTT
CDR3 protein: CASSPPGLLTGELFF

clone size: few
V gene: TRBV28
D gene: .
J gene: TRBJ1-4
CDR3 DNA: TGTGCCAGCAGCTATCTTGACCTATTACAGGGTTCGGGGGAAAAACTGTTTTTT
CDR3 protein: CASSYLDLLQGSGEKLFF

clone size: .
V gene: TRBV28
D gene: .
J gene: TRBJ2-7
CDR3 DNA: TGTGCCAGCAGTTTATACTCGCTCGGGAACGAGCAGTACTTC
CDR3 protein: CASSLYSLGNEQYF

clone size: once
V gene: TRBV7-2
D gene: .
J gene: TRBJ1-1
CDR3 DNA: TGTGCCAGCAGCTTAGATATTCCAGGGAAGGCTGGAAACACTGAAGCTTTCTTT
CDR3 protein: CASSLDIPGKAGNTEAFF

clone size: .
V gene: TRBV5-1
D gene: .
J gene: TRBJ2-1
CDR3 DNA: TGCGCCAGCAGCCCCGACAGGAAATACAATGAGCAGTTCTTC
CDR3 protein: CASSPDRKYNEQFF